The rows below give T cell receptor beta chains drawn from one sample of a study of cytomegalovirus exposure and HLA in healthy donors. Sequenced by immunoSEQ multiplex PCR; TCRdb stores in-frame clones only, minus some. This sample yields over 75,000 clones, of which under 75% are seen a single time; over 2% belongs to the top ten. Sequencing was carried out using PBMCs. These receptors originate from a human donor in good health. CDR3s include the opening cysteine and the closing phenylalanine or tryptophan. D genes are given only for firm matches. Some rows have no size entry. The others give once, few or many, or a class for an expanded clone.

TRBJ1-2 | NA | TRBV10-3 | TRBD1 | 14 | CAIRTTGEYYGYTF | TGTGCCATCAGAACTACAGGGGAATACTATGGCTACACCTTC
TRBJ1-2 | NA | TRBV7-2 | NA | 15 | CASSQGSSPGYGYTF | TGTGCCAGCAGTCAGGGTTCTTCGCCAGGCTATGGCTACACCTTC
TRBJ2-4 | NA | TRBV4-2 | NA | 13 | CASSQAPSDIQYF | TGTGCCAGCAGCCAGGCACCTAGCGACATTCAGTACTTC
TRBJ1-4 | NA | TRBV4-3 | TRBD1 | 16 | CASSRVQQGVNEKLFF | TGCGCCAGCAGCCGAGTCCAACAGGGGGTGAATGAAAAACTGTTTTTT
TRBJ2-7 | NA | TRBV11-3 | TRBD2 | 15 | CASSPGGDNSYEQYF | TGTGCCAGCAGCCCGGGAGGGGATAACTCCTACGAGCAGTACTTC
TRBJ2-7 | NA | TRBV4-1 | TRBD2 | 17 | CASSQETGLAILYEQYF | TGCGCCAGCAGCCAAGAGACCGGACTAGCAATTCTTTACGAGCAGTACTTC
TRBJ2-7 | few | TRBV29-1 | TRBD1 | 15 | CSVEDRTGPYYEQYF | TGCAGCGTTGAAGATAGGACAGGGCCGTACTACGAGCAGTACTTC
TRBJ2-1 | once | TRBV7-2 | TRBD2 | 18 | CASSSKRGVSYSYNEQFF | TGTGCCAGCAGCTCTAAGCGGGGGGTTTCTTACTCCTACAATGAGCAGTTCTTC
TRBJ2-5 | NA | TRBV27 | TRBD2 | 16 | CASSKQLSGGGETQYF | TGTGCCAGCAGTAAGCAACTAAGCGGGGGAGGAGAGACCCAGTACTTC
TRBJ1-1 | few | TRBV6-4 | NA | 12 | CASSDVGTEAFF | TGTGCCAGCAGTGACGTCGGCACTGAAGCTTTCTTT
TRBJ2-1 | NA | TRBV19 | NA | 15 | CASSIDRSSAFEQFF | TGTGCCAGTAGTATAGATCGTAGTAGCGCTTTTGAGCAGTTCTTC
TRBJ1-2 | NA | TRBV30 | NA | 11 | CAWSANYGYTF | TGTGCCTGGAGTGCGAACTATGGCTACACCTTC
TRBJ2-5 | NA | TRBV2 | NA | 14 | CASTRGTPAETQYF | TGTGCCAGCACCCGCGGGACCCCCGCGGAGACCCAGTACTTC
TRBJ1-1 | few | TRBV19 | NA | 15 | CASSEQDKLNTEAFF | TGTGCCAGTAGTGAACAGGACAAACTGAACACTGAAGCTTTCTTT
TRBJ2-1 | NA | TRBV2 | TRBD2 | 15 | CASSTGTSGNNEQFF | TGTGCCAGCAGTACCGGGACTAGCGGAAACAATGAGCAGTTCTTC
TRBJ1-2 | few | TRBV11-1 | TRBD1 | 14 | CASSLPGTDYGYTF | TGTGCCAGCAGCCTTCCAGGGACAGACTATGGCTACACCTTC
TRBJ2-5 | few | TRBV18 | TRBD2 | 15 | CASSGLAGDSATQYF | TGTGCCAGCTCAGGACTAGCGGGGGACTCCGCGACCCAGTACTTC
TRBJ1-2 | NA | TRBV7-9 | TRBD1 | 15 | CASSPGQGADYGYTF | TGTGCCAGCAGCCCAGGACAGGGGGCGGACTATGGCTACACCTTC
TRBJ2-7 | NA | TRBV14 | NA | 13 | CASSQSVRLGQYF | TGTGCCAGCAGTCAGTCAGTACGACTAGGGCAGTACTTC
TRBJ2-7 | NA | TRBV13 | NA | 18 | CAIGKRGVGRSVGGEQYF | TGTGCCATCGGTAAAAGGGGCGTAGGCCGTTCGGTGGGGGGCGAGCAGTACTTC
TRBJ2-7 | NA | TRBV11-3 | TRBD2 | 17 | CASSSRLRSGGLYEQYF | TGTGCCAGCAGCTCCCGGCTTCGGAGCGGGGGGCTATACGAGCAGTACTTC
TRBJ1-2 | NA | TRBV6-5 | NA | 15 | CASRLTSGSLYGYTF | TGTGCCAGCAGACTCACCTCCGGGTCGCTCTATGGCTACACCTTC
TRBJ1-6 | NA | TRBV7-3 | NA | 14 | CASSPGQSGSPLHF | TGTGCCAGCAGCCCAGGACAGTCCGGGTCACCCCTCCACTTT
TRBJ1-1 | few | TRBV9 | TRBD1 | 17 | CASSYGQGRLQNTEAFF | TGTGCCAGCAGCTACGGACAGGGGCGTCTACAGAACACTGAAGCTTTCTTT
TRBJ2-1 | NA | TRBV5-1 | TRBD2 | 17 | CASSWGTIAGGYNEQFF | TGCGCCAGCAGCTGGGGTACTATAGCGGGGGGATACAATGAGCAGTTCTTC
TRBJ2-7 | NA | TRBV2 | NA | 13 | CASSEWQSYEQYF | TGTGCCAGCAGTGAATGGCAGTCCTACGAGCAGTACTTC
TRBJ1-5 | NA | TRBV18 | TRBD1 | 14 | CASSPYGTDQPQHF | TGTGCCAGCTCACCTTACGGGACAGATCAGCCCCAGCATTTT
TRBJ2-5 | NA | TRBV7-9 | TRBD1 | 12 | CASSFSEGQAYF | TGTGCCAGCAGCTTCAGTGAGGGACAGGCCTACTTC
TRBJ2-7 | NA | TRBV18 | TRBD2 | 14 | CASSPSRTSSEQYF | TGTGCCAGCTCACCATCGAGGACTAGCAGCGAGCAGTACTTC
TRBJ2-1 | NA | TRBV4-3 | TRBD1 | 16 | CASSQGSQGALHEQFF | TGCGCCAGCAGCCAAGGCTCGCAGGGGGCGCTTCATGAGCAGTTCTTC
TRBJ1-2 | NA | TRBV4-3 | NA | 14 | CASAPGATNYGYTF | TGCGCCAGTGCTCCCGGTGCTACCAACTATGGCTACACCTTC
TRBJ1-5 | NA | TRBV5-6 | NA | 14 | CASSLAGGDQPQHF | TGTGCCAGCAGCTTGGCCGGAGGGGATCAGCCCCAGCATTTT
TRBJ1-2 | NA | TRBV6-5 | TRBD1 | 16 | CASSYATGGAGYGYTF | TGTGCCAGCAGTTACGCGACAGGGGGCGCCGGCTATGGCTACACCTTC
TRBJ1-2 | NA | TRBV7-2 | TRBD1 | 15 | CASSLAGQGGYGYTF | TGTGCCAGCAGCTTAGCGGGACAGGGGGGGTATGGCTACACCTTC
TRBJ2-7 | once | TRBV6-4 | TRBD2 | 15 | CASSGEAGGPYEQYF | TGTGCCAGCAGTGGCGAAGCGGGGGGGCCCTACGAGCAGTACTTC
TRBJ2-1 | NA | TRBV9 | TRBD2 | 18 | CASSHATSGGASYNEQFF | TGTGCCAGCAGCCATGCTACTAGCGGGGGGGCCTCCTACAATGAGCAGTTCTTC
TRBJ1-1 | NA | TRBV7-9 | NA | 13 | CASSSTRGTEAFF | TGTGCCAGCAGCTCGACTAGGGGCACTGAAGCTTTCTTT
TRBJ2-4 | NA | TRBV6-1 | NA | 15 | CASSVGSLAKNIQYF | TGTGCCAGCAGTGTGGGCAGCTTAGCCAAAAACATTCAGTACTTC
TRBJ2-5 | NA | TRBV5-4 | NA | 14 | CASGEGGSQETQYF | TGTGCCAGCGGGGAGGGGGGTAGTCAAGAGACCCAGTACTTC
TRBJ1-3 | NA | TRBV7-2 | NA | 16 | CASSPMDKVSGNAIYF | TGTGCCAGCAGCCCCATGGACAAGGTATCTGGAAACGCCATATATTTT
TRBJ2-5 | NA | TRBV19 | NA | 13 | CASSTLSQETQYF | TGTGCCAGTAGCACTCTTTCCCAAGAGACCCAGTACTTC
TRBJ2-1 | NA | TRBV6-1 | TRBD2 | 14 | CASKLGLEYNEQFF | TGTGCCAGCAAACTAGGACTAGAGTACAATGAGCAGTTCTTC
TRBJ2-1 | NA | TRBV7-9 | TRBD1 | 14 | CASSFDRGYNEQFF | TGTGCCAGCAGCTTTGACAGGGGTTACAATGAGCAGTTCTTC
TRBJ1-2 | few | TRBV4-1 | NA | 15 | CASSQGARAKVGYTF | TGCGCCAGCAGCCAAGGCGCCAGGGCAAAGGTGGGCTACACCTTC
TRBJ2-1 | NA | TRBV4-3 | NA | 14 | CASSRLQGNNEQFF | TGCGCCAGCAGCCGGTTACAGGGAAACAATGAGCAGTTCTTC
TRBJ1-1 | NA | TRBV7-2 | NA | 13 | CASSFWANTEAFF | TGTGCCAGCAGCTTTTGGGCTAACACTGAAGCTTTCTTT
TRBJ2-1 | NA | TRBV12-5 | NA | 15 | CASGLGESSYNEQFF | TGTGCTAGTGGTTTGGGGGAGAGCTCCTACAATGAGCAGTTCTTC